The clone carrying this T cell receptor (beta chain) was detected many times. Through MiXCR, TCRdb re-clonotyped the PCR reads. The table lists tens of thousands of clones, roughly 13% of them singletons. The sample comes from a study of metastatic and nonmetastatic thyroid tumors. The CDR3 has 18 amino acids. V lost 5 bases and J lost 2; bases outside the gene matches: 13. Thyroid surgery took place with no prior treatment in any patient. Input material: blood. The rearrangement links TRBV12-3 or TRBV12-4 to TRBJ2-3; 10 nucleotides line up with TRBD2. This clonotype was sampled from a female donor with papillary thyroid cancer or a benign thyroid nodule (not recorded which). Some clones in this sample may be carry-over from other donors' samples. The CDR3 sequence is CASSLQRELAGNTDTQYF. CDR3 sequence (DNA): TGTGCCAGCAGTCTTCAACGCGAACTAGCGGGAAACACAGATACGCAGTATTTT.